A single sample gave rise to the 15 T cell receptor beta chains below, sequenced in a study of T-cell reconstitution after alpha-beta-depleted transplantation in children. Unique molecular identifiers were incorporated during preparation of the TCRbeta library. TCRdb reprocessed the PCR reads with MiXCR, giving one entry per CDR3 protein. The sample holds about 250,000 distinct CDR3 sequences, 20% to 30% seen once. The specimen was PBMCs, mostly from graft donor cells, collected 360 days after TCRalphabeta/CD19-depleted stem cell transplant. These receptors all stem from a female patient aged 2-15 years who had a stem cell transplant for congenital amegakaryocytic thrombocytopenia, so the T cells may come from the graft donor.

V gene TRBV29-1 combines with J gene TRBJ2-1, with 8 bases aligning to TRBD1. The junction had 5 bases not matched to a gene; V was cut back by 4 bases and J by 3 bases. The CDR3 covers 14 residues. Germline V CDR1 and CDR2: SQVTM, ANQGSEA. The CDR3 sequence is CSVADRGVYNEQFF. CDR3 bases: TGCAGCGTTGCCGACAGGGGAGTCTACAATGAGCAGTTCTTC.

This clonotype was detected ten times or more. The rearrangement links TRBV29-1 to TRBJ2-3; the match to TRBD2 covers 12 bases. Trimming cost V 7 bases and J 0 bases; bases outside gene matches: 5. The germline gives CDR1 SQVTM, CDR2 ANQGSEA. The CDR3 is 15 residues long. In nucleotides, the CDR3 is TGCAGCGCCGGACTAGCGGGAACTAGCACAGATACGCAGTATTTT. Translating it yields CSAGLAGTSTDTQYF.

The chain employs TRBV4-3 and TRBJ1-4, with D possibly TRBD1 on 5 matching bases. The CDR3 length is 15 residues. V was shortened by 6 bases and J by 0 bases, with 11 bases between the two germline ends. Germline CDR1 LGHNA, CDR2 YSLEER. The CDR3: CASSRMGATNEKLFF. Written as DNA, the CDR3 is TGCGCCAGCAGTCGGATGGGGGCAACTAATGAAAAACTGTTTTTT.

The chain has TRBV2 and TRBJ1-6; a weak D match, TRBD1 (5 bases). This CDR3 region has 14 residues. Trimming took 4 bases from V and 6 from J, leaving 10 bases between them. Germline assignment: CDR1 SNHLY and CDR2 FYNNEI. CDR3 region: CASSVGDPNSPLHF. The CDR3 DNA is TGTGCCAGCAGTGTGGGGGACCCTAATTCACCCCTCCACTTT.

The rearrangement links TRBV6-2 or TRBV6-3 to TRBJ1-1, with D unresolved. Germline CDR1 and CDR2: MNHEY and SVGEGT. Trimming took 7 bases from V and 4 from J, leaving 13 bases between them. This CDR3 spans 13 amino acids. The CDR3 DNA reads TGTGCCAGCAAGATCGCGAGGGTCACTGAAGCTTTCTTT. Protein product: CASKIARVTEAFF.

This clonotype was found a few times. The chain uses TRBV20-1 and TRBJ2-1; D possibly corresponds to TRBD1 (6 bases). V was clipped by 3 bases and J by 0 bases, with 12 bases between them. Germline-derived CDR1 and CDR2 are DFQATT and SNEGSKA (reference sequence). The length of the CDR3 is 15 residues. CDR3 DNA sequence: TGCAGTGCTAGCGGACAGACCTTCTCCTACAATGAGCAGTTCTTC. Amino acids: CSASGQTFSYNEQFF.

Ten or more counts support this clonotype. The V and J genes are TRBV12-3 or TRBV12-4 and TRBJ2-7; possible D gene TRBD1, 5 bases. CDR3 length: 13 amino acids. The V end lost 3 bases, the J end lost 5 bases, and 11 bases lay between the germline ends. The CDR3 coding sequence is TGTGCCAGCAGTTTTGCAGGGCTCCACGAGCAGTACTTC. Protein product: CASSFAGLHEQYF.

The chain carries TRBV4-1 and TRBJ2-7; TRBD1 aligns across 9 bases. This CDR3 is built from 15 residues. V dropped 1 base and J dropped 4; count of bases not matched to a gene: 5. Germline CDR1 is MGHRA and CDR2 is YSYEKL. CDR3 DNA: TGCGCCAGCAGCCAAGGACAGGGGGTCGGATACGAGCAGTACTTC. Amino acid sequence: CASSQGQGVGYEQYF.

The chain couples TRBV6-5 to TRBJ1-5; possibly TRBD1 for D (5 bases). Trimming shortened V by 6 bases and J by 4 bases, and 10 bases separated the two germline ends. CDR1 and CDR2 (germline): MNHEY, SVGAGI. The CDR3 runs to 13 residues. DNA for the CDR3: TGTGCCAGCAGGGCCTCAGGGAATCAGCCCCAGCATTTT. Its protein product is CASRASGNQPQHF.

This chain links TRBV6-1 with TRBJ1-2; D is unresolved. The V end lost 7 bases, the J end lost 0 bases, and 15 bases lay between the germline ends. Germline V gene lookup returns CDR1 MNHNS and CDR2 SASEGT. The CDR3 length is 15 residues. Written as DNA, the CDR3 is TGTGCCAGCACCCCGAACCGACATTCTAACTATGGCTACACCTTC. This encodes CASTPNRHSNYGYTF.

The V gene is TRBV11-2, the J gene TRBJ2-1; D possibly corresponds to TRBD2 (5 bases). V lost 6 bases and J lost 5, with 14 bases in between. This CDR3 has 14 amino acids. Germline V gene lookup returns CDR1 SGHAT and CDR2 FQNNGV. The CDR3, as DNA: TGTGCCAGCAGGGTTACGGGAACTAACAATGAGCAGTTCTTC. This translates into CASRVTGTNNEQFF. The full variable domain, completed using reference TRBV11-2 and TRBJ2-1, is EAGVAQSPRYKIIEKRQSVAFWCNPISGHATLYWYQQILGQGPKLLIQFQNNGVVDDSQLPKDRFSAERLKGVDSTLKIQPAKLEDSAVYLCASRVTGTNNEQFFGPGTRLTVL.

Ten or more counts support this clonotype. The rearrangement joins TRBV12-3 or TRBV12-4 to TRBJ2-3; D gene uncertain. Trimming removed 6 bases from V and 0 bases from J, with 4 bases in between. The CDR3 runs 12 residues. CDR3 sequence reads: CASSKSTDTQYF. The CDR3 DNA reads TGTGCCAGCAGCAAGAGCACAGATACGCAGTATTTT.

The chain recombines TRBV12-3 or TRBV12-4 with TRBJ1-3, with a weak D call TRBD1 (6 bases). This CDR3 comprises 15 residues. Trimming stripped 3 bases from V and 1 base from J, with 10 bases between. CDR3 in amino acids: CASSLGRGSGNTIYF. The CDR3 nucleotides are TGTGCCAGCAGTTTGGGCAGGGGATCTGGAAACACCATATATTTT.

The CDR3 reads CASSLNERTDGEAFF. DNA of the CDR3: TGTGCCAGCAGCTTAAACGAGAGGACCGACGGTGAAGCTTTCTTT. The rearrangement uses TRBV7-9 and TRBJ1-1; D is unresolved. Germline CDR1 reads SEHNR; CDR2 reads FQNEAQ (reference sequence). Trimming stripped 2 bases from V and 7 bases from J, with 17 bases between. This CDR3 region has 15 residues.

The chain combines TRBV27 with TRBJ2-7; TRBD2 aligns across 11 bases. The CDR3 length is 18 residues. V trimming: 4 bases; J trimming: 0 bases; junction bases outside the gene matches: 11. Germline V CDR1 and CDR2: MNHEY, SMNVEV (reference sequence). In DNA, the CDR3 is TGTGCCAGCAGTTCGGGACTAGCGGAGCCACTGAGCTCCTACGAGCAGTACTTC. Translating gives CASSSGLAEPLSSYEQYF.